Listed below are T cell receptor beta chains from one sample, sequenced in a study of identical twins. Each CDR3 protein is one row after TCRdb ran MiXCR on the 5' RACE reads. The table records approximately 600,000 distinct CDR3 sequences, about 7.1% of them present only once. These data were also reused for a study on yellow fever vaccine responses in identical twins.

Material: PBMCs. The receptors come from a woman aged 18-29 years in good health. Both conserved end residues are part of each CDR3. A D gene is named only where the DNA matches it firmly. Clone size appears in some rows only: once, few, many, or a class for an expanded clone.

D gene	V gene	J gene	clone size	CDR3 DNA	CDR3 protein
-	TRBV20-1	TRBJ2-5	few	TGCAGTGCTAGTGGTGGGAGACAAGAGACCCAGTACTTC	CSASGGRQETQYF
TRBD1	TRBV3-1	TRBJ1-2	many	TGTGCCAGCAGCCCGGCCTCACAGGGGATCTATGGCTACACCTTC	CASSPASQGIYGYTF
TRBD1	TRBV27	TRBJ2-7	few	TGTGCCAGCAGTGTCAGGGACAGTTTCTACGAGCAGTACTTC	CASSVRDSFYEQYF
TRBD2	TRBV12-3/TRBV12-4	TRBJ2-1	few	TGTGCCAGCAGTCTGCCGACTAGCGGGAGGGCACCCGCGCAGTTCTTC	CASSLPTSGRAPAQFF
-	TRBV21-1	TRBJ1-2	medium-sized	TGTGCCAGCAGCAAGGAGGGCAACTATGGCTACACCTTC	CASSKEGNYGYTF
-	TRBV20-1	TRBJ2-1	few	TGCAGTGCTATGGGAACCTACAATGAGCAGTTCTTC	CSAMGTYNEQFF
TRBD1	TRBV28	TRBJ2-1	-	TGTGCCAGCAGTTTATTTCGACAGGGCGCCAACAATGAGCAGTTCTTC	CASSLFRQGANNEQFF
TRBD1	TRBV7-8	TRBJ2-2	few	TGTGCCAGCAGCTTAGGGGACAGGGTGTACACCGGGGAGCTGTTTTTT	CASSLGDRVYTGELFF
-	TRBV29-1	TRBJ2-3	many	TGCAGCGTCTCCGAGATAGATACGCAGTATTTT	CSVSEIDTQYF
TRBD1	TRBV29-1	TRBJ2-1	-	TGCAGCGTTGAAGATCTGATAAGCGGACAGGGGGGCATGAAGCAGTTCTTC	CSVEDLISGQGGMKQFF
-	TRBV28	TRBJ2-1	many	TGTGCCAGCAGGCCCCGCCGGCCAGGGAATGAGCAGTTCTTC	CASRPRRPGNEQFF
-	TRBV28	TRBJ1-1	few	TGTGCCAGCAGTTCGATCTTAGGGGGTGAAGCTTTCTTT	CASSSILGGEAFF
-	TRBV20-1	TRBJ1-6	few	TGCAGTGCTAGATTCCCGGACGGATTTGGCGGAAGGGGGCCCCTCCACTTT	CSARFPDGFGGRGPLHF
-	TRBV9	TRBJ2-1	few	TGTGCCAGCAGCGTAGGTGGTAGCTTGGGTGAGCAGTTCTTC	CASSVGGSLGEQFF
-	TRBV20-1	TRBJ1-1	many	TGCAGTGCTAGTCAGGGAATCTTGAACACTGAAGCTTTCTTT	CSASQGILNTEAFF
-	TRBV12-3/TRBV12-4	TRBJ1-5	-	TGTGCCAGCAGTTTAAACAGGGTTGGGCCCCAGCATTTT	CASSLNRVGPQHF
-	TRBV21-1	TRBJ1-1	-	TGTGCCAGCAGCATTAAGGGCCGAGGAGCTTTCTTT	CASSIKGRGAFF
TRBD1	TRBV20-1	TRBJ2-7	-	TGCAGTGCTAGAGGCAGGTCCGGGACAGGGGGTTACGAGCAGTACTTC	CSARGRSGTGGYEQYF
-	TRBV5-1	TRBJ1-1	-	TGCGCCAGCAGCTTGGCGGGGCGGAGATTAAACACTGAAGCTTTCTTT	CASSLAGRRLNTEAFF
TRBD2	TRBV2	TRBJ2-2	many	TGTGCCAGCAATCCTGGGAGGGTGGTCCCCGGGGAGCTGTTTTTT	CASNPGRVVPGELFF
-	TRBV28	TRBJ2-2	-	TGTGCCAGCCACAAGGGGACCACGAACACCGGGGAGCTGTTTTTT	CASHKGTTNTGELFF
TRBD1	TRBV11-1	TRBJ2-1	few	TGTGCCAGCATCCGGAGACTCTTACGACAGGGGACGGCCTACAATGAGCAGTTCTTC	CASIRRLLRQGTAYNEQFF
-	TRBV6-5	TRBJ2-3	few	TGTGCCAGCAGTTATGGTTATGGCACAGATACGCAGTATTTT	CASSYGYGTDTQYF
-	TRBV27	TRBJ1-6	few	TGTGCCAGCAGTTTCGGGGCCTTCGGGGATTCACCCCTCCACTTT	CASSFGAFGDSPLHF
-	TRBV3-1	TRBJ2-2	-	TGTGCCAGCTGCCAAGAAACCCCGAACACCGGGGAGCTGTTTTTT	CASCQETPNTGELFF
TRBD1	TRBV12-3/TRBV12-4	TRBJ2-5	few	TGTGCCAGCAGCGGACCGGGACAGGGGGGAGAGGAGACCCAGTACTTC	CASSGPGQGGEETQYF
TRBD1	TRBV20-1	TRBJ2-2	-	TGCAGTGCCGCCCCGGGGGACAGGGCGAACACCGGGGAGCTGTTTTTT	CSAAPGDRANTGELFF